This TCR beta chain came from a study of cytomegalovirus exposure and HLA in healthy donors (dated by TCRdb to about 2017). With regard to the full study: An earlier analysis of roughly 610 of the donors reported 250 to 300 Gb of sequence data and around 120 million unique TCR beta sequences obtained from around 180 million T cells. The study was designed to test whether signatures of past pathogen exposure could be identified by cataloging public T cell receptors. Among the roughly 380 genotyped donors, 81% belonged to the genetic ancestry cluster associated with self-reported Caucasian donors. A separate validation cohort of roughly 130 different subjects was used in addition to the roughly 670-subject first cohort. HLA typing included class I and class II loci at four-digit resolution. An earlier analysis of approximately 640 of the donors applied high-throughput TCR beta sequencing to assess whether each TCR beta V gene segment acted as functional or pseudogenic. About 5 DR-DQ haplotypes were handled as single units for association and clustering, since linkage in the cohort was strong. In the later analysis, no new phenotypic data were used to find candidate immune exposures; instead, reliance was placed on TCR beta sequences and their occurrence across donors. On average, over 200,000 unique TCR beta nucleotide sequences were sequenced per donor among 350 to 400 genotyped donors of the cohort, with roughly a sixth of those sequences being non-productive. Donor age, sex, ethnicity and CMV serostatus were compiled together with the repertoire data. A later analysis re-examined previously published TCR beta repertoires from just over 650 donors and added high-resolution HLA genotyping to investigate patterns of TCR occurrence. A later genetic analysis took genome-wide SNP genotypes for about 65% of the 666 donors and used that subset as a discovery cohort. Typing coverage varied by locus: roughly 620-640 donors for A, B, C, DRB1 and DQB1; roughly 560 for DQA1; about 590 for DPA1; some 470 for DPB1. About 330 gigabases of sequencing data and around 85 million unique TCR sequences made up an early release that covered 640 HLA-typed donors. Every discovery cohort repertoire had been produced on one sequencing platform. The T cell repertoires of roughly 660 subjects were profiled by immunosequencing and related to cytomegalovirus serostatus. The study combined high-throughput TCR immunosequencing, statistical association of individual TCRs with disease status, and machine learning to predict cytomegalovirus infection status. Broader findings and caveats from the paper: Compared with equally common non-associated chains, HLA-associated TCR beta chains in a later analysis were more clonally expanded and had lower generation probabilities. Correlated functional status among segregating V segments might be attributable to linkage disequilibrium, but an unknown experimental factor could not be ruled out. The cohort was sequenced for TCR beta chains only, and without alpha or paired-chain data the features that could be detected were limited. When HLA alleles, especially DR and DQ, strongly co-occurred, attributing TCR associations to individual alleles was difficult. A later analysis found that TCR association rates varied across HLA loci, with DRB1 alleles showing the most associated TCRs and HLA-C alleles the fewest. A cluster of highly shared sequence variants was judged likely to be a technical artifact of the sequencing pipeline. According to the authors, the approach could potentially be generalized to other disease states and immunological phenotypes. For the cohort, immune exposure information was limited to CMV serostatus. An earlier analysis of approximately 590 of the donors showed that most TCR beta V segments appeared in productive rearrangements either about 87% or about 30% of the time, which broadly matched IMGT annotations. The presence/absence analyses assumed that sequencing depth was roughly uniform across donors, and that assumption may not be true. In vitro tests confirmed that a few of the cytomegalovirus-associated TCR beta chains recognize cytomegalovirus antigens. The 87-base-pair reads could not distinguish some IMGT-functional V segments, including TRBV6-2 and TRBV6-3, so those segments were excluded. While some public TCRs were present in many individuals, most TCR sequences turned up only very rarely across donors. In both the original and validation cohorts, the classifier was reported to diagnose cytomegalovirus status with high specificity and sensitivity. A later analysis found that most CMV-associated TCR beta chains appeared HLA-restricted, with HLA associations seemingly driven largely by CMV exposure. At a false discovery rate of 0.05, a later analysis linked roughly 17,000 TCR beta sequences to specific HLA alleles. A further reported finding was that TCR beta sequences accurately predicted the HLA-A and HLA-B alleles for most subjects in the first cohort. Compared with the approximately 670-donor mean, donors in an Asian-associated ancestry cluster had fewer N-insertions in productive TCRs, according to a later genetic analysis. Seventeen rarely observed V segments, including chromosome 9 orphons, were excluded from the earlier analysis of some 590 of the donors because counts were too low. The study gave a list of roughly 150 TCR beta chains associated with cytomegalovirus. Because HLA typing was unavailable for some donors at each locus, only the typed subset was used in association tests. An association between a missense DCLRE1C variant and V-gene and J-gene trimming of TCR beta chains was found in a later genetic analysis and replicated in an independent cohort. A later analysis reported that several top co-occurrence clusters appeared linked to parvovirus B19, influenza, CMV and Epstein-Barr virus.

Receptors were amplified or captured by the immunoSEQ multiplex PCR assay. For the multiplex PCR, a mixture combining 60 forward primers for TCR Vbeta segments and 13 reverse primers for TCR Jbeta segments was used. A multiplex PCR assay on genomic DNA amplified the CDR3 region of rearranged TCR beta genes. On the Illumina HiSeq System, the amplified TCR beta libraries were sequenced as 87-base-pair reads. The original methods were these. A later analysis tallied roughly 76 million unique TCR beta chains across the 666 repertoires, and roughly 11 million of those chains were shared by two or more donors. Raw reads were error-corrected and collapsed into unique sequences with a nearest-neighbor algorithm that merged closely related sequences to remove PCR and sequencing errors. CDR3 sequences were aligned to IMGT reference sequences to assign V, D and J gene segments. For a sequence to be retained, a match of at least six nucleotides was required to both a V gene segment and a J gene segment. Rearrangements were called productive when the CDR3 lacked stop codons and stayed in frame with V and J; all others were non-productive. Following IMGT convention, CDR3 was defined as the stretch from the second conserved V-encoded cysteine to the conserved J-encoded phenylalanine. In an earlier analysis of around 640 of the donors, sequences lacking an unambiguous match to a single V gene segment were excluded. In an earlier analysis of several hundred of the donors, a V segment was called functional when productive rearrangements were above 56.7%, and segregating when the standard deviation between donors exceeded 5%. A statistical classification framework was developed to diagnose cytomegalovirus status using the catalog of TCR beta chain sequences. In a later analysis, V and J genes were assigned by comparing TCR nucleotide sequences against IMGT/GENE-DB human TR gene sequences. The TCRdist pipeline was used in a later analysis to assign CDR3 sequences and most-parsimonious VDJ recombination scenarios. In a later analysis, each TCR beta chain was defined by its CDR3 amino acid sequence together with its V-gene family, and reads lacking a unique V-gene family were excluded. A later analysis removed over 500 highly shared, low-generation-probability nucleotide sequences to deal with suspected cross-contamination and a sequencing artifact. In a later analysis, a clonal expansion index for each public chain was calculated from normalized within-repertoire ranks of inferred template counts. In a later analysis, generation probabilities were computed using a VDJ recombination model fitted to out-of-frame rearrangements, and the results were checked against IGoR. A later analysis scored TCR-TCR, TCR-HLA and TCR-CMV co-occurrence with hypergeometric tests, applying a repertoire-size bias correction to TCR pairs. To estimate false discovery rates, a later analysis permuted the HLA or CMV assignments 20 times. In a later analysis, co-occurring TCRs were grouped using DBSCAN, with TCRdist sequence similarity added in when clustering inside HLA-allele-positive subsets. Co-occurrence clustering excluded repertoires with fewer than 30,000 or more than 120,000 public chains, plus five with anomalous nucleotide sharing. TCRdb's version of the immuneACCESS table is confined to in-frame rearrangements and falls short of the full clone set. An unresolved V gene accounts for under half of the shortfall where checked; the remainder is of unknown origin. That table supplies the V and J calls and clone size; D and trimming were determined from the DNA. Across this sample there are around 80,000 clones, with 60% to 85% seen only once. The biggest ten clones account for roughly 1.5% of the sample.

In total, about 650 healthy bone marrow donors made up the cohort. At the time of sampling, every cohort member was nominally healthy, though immune exposures that went unrecorded were likely present. The donor was CMV seronegative and was included in the group of a few hundred seronegative cohort members. A peripheral blood sample was provided by each donor, and peripheral blood mononuclear cells were used for TCR beta sequencing. The Qiagen DNeasy Blood Extraction Kit was used to extract genomic DNA from the blood cell samples. Trimming at the junction amounts to 4 bases on V and 5 bases on J, and the germline ends lie 24 bases apart. From cysteine to phenylalanine, the CDR3 is 18 amino acids long. Only the CDR3 part of the read is kept: 54 bases, read in frame from the first base. CDR1 and CDR2, looked up from the germline V gene, are SGHRS and YFSETQ. As for this clone: This receptor's antigen is unknown. Per-nucleotide qualities are absent, and no much larger clonotype sits a single base away.

The sequence was obtained from a man aged 35-49 years in good health and CMV-seronegative. The sequencing sample was made of PBMCs. The chain was built from TRBV5-1 and TRBJ2-2; TRBD1 is perhaps the D gene, given 6 matching bases. The DNA is TGCGCCAGCAGCACACCCGAGGGGCAGGGGAAAGAGACCGGGGAGCTGTTTTTT. The resulting protein is CASSTPEGQGKETGELFF.